This T cell receptor beta chain came from a study of blood T cells in healthy people across ages. Study in general: The capture of about one barcoded beta molecule per two T cells was achieved by template switching. Study findings and constraints: Diversity figures derived from one million T cells were judged to underestimate the true value.

Germline V CDR1 and CDR2: SGHTA, FQGNSA. The CDR3 contains 15 residues. Trimming removed 5 bases at V and 7 bases at J, with 21 bases between. A second PCR of 7 to 11 cycles used a sample-barcoded 5' primer and a J-beta primer mix. From each sample, at least 3 million paired-end reads containing CDR3 were obtained. Via MiXCR, TCRdb re-called the 5' RACE reads, giving one row per CDR3 protein. The repertoire consists of roughly 2 million distinct CDR3 sequences, with roughly 52% occurring once and the leading ten covering 2.1%. A few counts support this clonotype. Its antigen is currently unknown. The receptor was isolated from a woman between 40 and 50 years old in good health. Sequences were obtained from blood. The V and J genes are TRBV7-2 and TRBJ2-7; TRBD1 is a possible D gene (8 bases). This CDR3 is CASSTGGVGAGEQYF. For the CDR3, the DNA is TGTGCCAGCAGCACAGGGGGGGTTGGGGCAGGTGAGCAGTACTTC. The whole variable domain, remainder taken from reference TRBV7-2 and TRBJ2-7, is GAGVSQSPSNKVTEKGKDVELRCDPISGHTALYWYRQSLGQGLEFLIYFQGNSAPDKSGLPSDRFSAERTGGSVSTLTIQRTQQEDSAVYLCASSTGGVGAGEQYFGPGTRLTVT.